These T cell receptor beta chains were read from a single sample in a study of control samples from healthy donors and cancer patients. This table comes from immunoSEQ multiplex PCR, and its TCRdb copy is limited to in-frame clones, with some not included. The sample includes 60,000 to 80,000 clones, roughly 87% of them seen just once. The sequencing input was blood. The receptors were gathered from a woman aged 45 to 65 in good health. CDR3s include the opening cysteine and the closing phenylalanine or tryptophan. Fields, in order: clone size, J gene, CDR3 length, V gene, D gene, CDR3 DNA, CDR3 protein. D genes are given only for firm matches. A clone size is listed for some rows: how often the clone was seen (once, few, many), or a class if it is expanded.

abundance: .
j_gene: TRBJ2-7
len: 15
v_gene: TRBV6-5
d_gene: .
CDR3nt: TGTGCCAGCAGTTCCGCCCAGCAGGCCACCTACGAGCAGTACTTC
CDR3aa: CASSSAQQATYEQYF

abundance: .
j_gene: TRBJ2-7
len: 13
v_gene: TRBV7-7
d_gene: TRBD2
CDR3nt: TGTGCTAGCAGCTTGGGGTTAGCGGGGGAGCAGTACTTC
CDR3aa: CASSLGLAGEQYF

abundance: .
j_gene: TRBJ1-6
len: 12
v_gene: TRBV28
d_gene: .
CDR3nt: TGTGCCAGCAGTGGGCAGGCCTCACCCCTCCACTTT
CDR3aa: CASSGQASPLHF

abundance: .
j_gene: TRBJ1-5
len: 14
v_gene: TRBV5-5
d_gene: .
CDR3nt: TGTGCCAGCAGCCCCAGGGTTATCGATCAGCCCCAGCATTTT
CDR3aa: CASSPRVIDQPQHF

abundance: once
j_gene: TRBJ1-4
len: 12
v_gene: TRBV19
d_gene: .
CDR3nt: TGTGCCAGTAGAAGGGCTAATGAAAAACTGTTTTTT
CDR3aa: CASRRANEKLFF

abundance: .
j_gene: TRBJ1-5
len: 15
v_gene: TRBV28
d_gene: .
CDR3nt: TGTGCCAGCAGTTTAGGCAGGGAGGGCAATCAGCCCCAGCATTTT
CDR3aa: CASSLGREGNQPQHF

abundance: .
j_gene: TRBJ2-1
len: 14
v_gene: TRBV19
d_gene: .
CDR3nt: TGTGCCAGTAGTATAGATGGGAACCCCAATGAGCAGTTCTTC
CDR3aa: CASSIDGNPNEQFF

abundance: .
j_gene: TRBJ2-6
len: 19
v_gene: TRBV19
d_gene: TRBD1
CDR3nt: TGTGCCAGTATCCCCTCCGGGACAGCAATATTCTCTGGGGCCAACGTCCTGACTTTC
CDR3aa: CASIPSGTAIFSGANVLTF

abundance: .
j_gene: TRBJ2-7
len: 13
v_gene: TRBV30
d_gene: .
CDR3nt: TGTGCCTGGAGTTCGTACGGCGAGGGCGAGCAGTACTTC
CDR3aa: CAWSSYGEGEQYF

abundance: .
j_gene: TRBJ2-1
len: 16
v_gene: TRBV4-1
d_gene: TRBD2
CDR3nt: TGCGCCAGCAGCCAACCGGGGAGCGGGAGGGAGAATGAGCAGTTCTTC
CDR3aa: CASSQPGSGRENEQFF

abundance: .
j_gene: TRBJ1-3
len: 14
v_gene: TRBV30
d_gene: TRBD1
CDR3nt: TGTGCCTGGAAGGGCAGGGGGCCTGGAAACACCATATATTTT
CDR3aa: CAWKGRGPGNTIYF

abundance: .
j_gene: TRBJ1-1
len: 14
v_gene: TRBV30
d_gene: .
CDR3nt: TGTGCCTGGAGATTCGACAGTGGCGACACTGAAGCTTTCTTT
CDR3aa: CAWRFDSGDTEAFF

abundance: .
j_gene: TRBJ2-7
len: 14
v_gene: TRBV5-1
d_gene: TRBD1
CDR3nt: TGCGCCAGCAGCTCCCCAGGGGGCTGGGACGAGCAGTACTTC
CDR3aa: CASSSPGGWDEQYF

abundance: .
j_gene: TRBJ2-7
len: 14
v_gene: TRBV18
d_gene: .
CDR3nt: TGTGCCAGCTCACCTTCCCTAGAGGGGGGCGAGCAGTACTTC
CDR3aa: CASSPSLEGGEQYF

abundance: .
j_gene: TRBJ1-1
len: 15
v_gene: TRBV9
d_gene: TRBD1
CDR3nt: TGTGCCAGCAGCGTAGAGGGGACAGAGAACACTGAAGCTTTCTTT
CDR3aa: CASSVEGTENTEAFF

abundance: .
j_gene: TRBJ2-5
len: 15
v_gene: TRBV7-2
d_gene: .
CDR3nt: TGTGCCAGCAGCTTAGATCGAGCCTACCAAGAGACCCAGTACTTC
CDR3aa: CASSLDRAYQETQYF

abundance: once
j_gene: TRBJ2-5
len: 15
v_gene: TRBV5-6
d_gene: .
CDR3nt: TGTGCCAGCAGCTTCCCCCTACAGTACCAAGAGACCCAGTACTTC
CDR3aa: CASSFPLQYQETQYF

abundance: few
j_gene: TRBJ2-7
len: 14
v_gene: TRBV3-1/TRBV3-2
d_gene: .
CDR3nt: TGTGCCAGCAGCCGATCTAGCGTGGGGAATGAGCAGTACTTC
CDR3aa: CASSRSSVGNEQYF

abundance: .
j_gene: TRBJ1-1
len: 11
v_gene: TRBV2
d_gene: .
CDR3nt: TGTGCCAATCGGCGGGACACTGAAGCTTTCTTT
CDR3aa: CANRRDTEAFF

abundance: .
j_gene: TRBJ2-1
len: 13
v_gene: TRBV12-3/TRBV12-4
d_gene: .
CDR3nt: TGTGCCAGCAGTTTAAATCTGGGGTTTTTTAATTTCTTC
CDR3aa: CASSLNLGFFNFF

abundance: .
j_gene: TRBJ1-1
len: 15
v_gene: TRBV30
d_gene: .
CDR3nt: TGTGCCTGGACCACACTGACAGGTCGGAACACTGAAGCTTTCTTT
CDR3aa: CAWTTLTGRNTEAFF

abundance: .
j_gene: TRBJ1-6
len: 16
v_gene: TRBV19
d_gene: .
CDR3nt: TGTGCCAGTAGTATCTCAATTACCTCCTATAATTCACCCCTCCACTTT
CDR3aa: CASSISITSYNSPLHF

abundance: .
j_gene: TRBJ2-1
len: 16
v_gene: TRBV4-1
d_gene: TRBD1
CDR3nt: TGCGCCAGCAGCCAAGATGAGACAGGGGTCTGGAATGAGCAGTTCTTC
CDR3aa: CASSQDETGVWNEQFF

abundance: .
j_gene: TRBJ2-7
len: 13
v_gene: TRBV11-2
d_gene: TRBD2
CDR3nt: TGTGCCAGCAGTTCAGCTTCTAGCGGGGAGCAGTACTTC
CDR3aa: CASSSASSGEQYF

abundance: .
j_gene: TRBJ2-1
len: 13
v_gene: TRBV29-1
d_gene: .
CDR3nt: TGCAGCGTTGCTAGTATGGGCTCCAATGAGCAGTTCTTC
CDR3aa: CSVASMGSNEQFF

abundance: .
j_gene: TRBJ2-1
len: 15
v_gene: TRBV5-1
d_gene: .
CDR3nt: TGCGCCAGCAGCCCGGGAACCCCCTCTAGAAATGAGCAGTTCTTC
CDR3aa: CASSPGTPSRNEQFF

abundance: .
j_gene: TRBJ1-4
len: 14
v_gene: TRBV27
d_gene: .
CDR3nt: TGTGCCAGCAGTTTATCAGGGATCTCGGAAAAACTGTTTTTT
CDR3aa: CASSLSGISEKLFF

abundance: .
j_gene: TRBJ2-7
len: 16
v_gene: TRBV9
d_gene: TRBD2
CDR3nt: TGTGCCAGCAGCGCAACTGTAGCGGGAGGGTCCTACGAGCAGTACTTC
CDR3aa: CASSATVAGGSYEQYF

abundance: .
j_gene: TRBJ2-5
len: 15
v_gene: TRBV6-6
d_gene: TRBD2
CDR3nt: TGTGCCACCAGGGTTGCGACTAGCGGAGGAGAGACCCAGTACTTC
CDR3aa: CATRVATSGGETQYF

abundance: .
j_gene: TRBJ2-7
len: 15
v_gene: TRBV30
d_gene: .
CDR3nt: TGTGCCTGGAGTCTGAGGACTACCCCCATCACGGAGCAGTACTTC
CDR3aa: CAWSLRTTPITEQYF

abundance: .
j_gene: TRBJ1-5
len: 13
v_gene: TRBV3-1/TRBV3-2
d_gene: .
CDR3nt: TGTGCCAGCAGCCAATCCGTAGGTCAGCCCCAGCATTTT
CDR3aa: CASSQSVGQPQHF

abundance: .
j_gene: TRBJ2-3
len: 15
v_gene: TRBV3-1/TRBV3-2
d_gene: .
CDR3nt: TGTGCCAGCAGCCAAAACCCAACAGGGCCGGATACGCAGTATTTT
CDR3aa: CASSQNPTGPDTQYF

abundance: .
j_gene: TRBJ2-5
len: 14
v_gene: TRBV5-1
d_gene: TRBD1
CDR3nt: TGCGCCAGCAGCTCCGGGACAGGGGGGGAGACCCAGTACTTC
CDR3aa: CASSSGTGGETQYF

abundance: .
j_gene: TRBJ2-3
len: 13
v_gene: TRBV28
d_gene: TRBD1
CDR3nt: TGTGCCAGCAGTCAAAACTCGGGACAGGGGGTTCGTTTT
CDR3aa: CASSQNSGQGVRF

abundance: .
j_gene: TRBJ2-3
len: 14
v_gene: TRBV18
d_gene: TRBD2
CDR3nt: TGTGCCAGCTCACCTAGCGGGAGCACAGATACGCAGTATTTT
CDR3aa: CASSPSGSTDTQYF